The text below deals with one TCR beta chain. Its antigen remains unknown. This entry comes from a study of cytotoxic CD8 clonotypes in ibrutinib-treated CLL. Sequenced by immunoSEQ multiplex PCR; TCRdb stores in-frame clones only, minus some. The sample consists of some 29,000 clones, over 55% of them appearing once. The study's findings and limits: Sampling times differed between sustained-remission and progressing patients.

The CDR3 has 15 amino acids. The V end lost 3 bases, the J end lost 3 bases, and 11 bases lay between the germline ends. Germline CDR1 reads MNHEY; CDR2 reads SMNVEV (reference sequence). This specimen was PBMCs, taken after 24 months of ibrutinib treatment. The receptor comes from a human donor with chronic lymphocytic leukemia. The genes are TRBV27 and TRBJ2-2; TRBD1 is a possible D gene (6 bases). The CDR3 sequence: CASSLDSYYTGELFF. The CDR3 nucleotides read TGTGCCAGCAGTTTGGACAGCTACTACACCGGGGAGCTGTTTTTT.